This T cell receptor beta chain was sequenced during a study of OX40 agonist ivuxolimab in advanced cancers. Across the study: Ivuxolimab, an antibody that agonizes OX40 (CD134), was administered to the patients. Patient treatment consisted of intravenous ivuxolimab administration every 2 weeks at 0.01 to 10 mg/kg. There were three patients with partial responses, one having hepatocellular carcinoma and two cutaneous melanoma.

Sequencing used immunoSEQ multiplex PCR; TCRdb keeps in-frame clones, though not all of them. Of approximately 49,000 clones detected, over 80% appear once; the ten largest clones hold roughly 1.2%. General study points: Within 6 weeks, CD4+ and CD8+ blood T cells expanded clonally at 0.1 to 3.0 mg/kg.

This clone came up a few times. The antigen remains undetermined. Sequencing was performed on CD4+ or CD8+ T cells sorted from blood, taken in a trial of the OX40 agonist ivuxolimab. The clonotype was recovered from an adult with an advanced solid tumor such as melanoma, head and neck, liver or kidney cancer.

Here the CDR3 DNA reads TGCGCCAGCAGCCGTGCAATGGTCGGTCAGCCCCAGCATTTT. This translates into CASSRAMVGQPQHF. The rearrangement links TRBV4-3 to TRBJ1-5, with D uncertain. Per the germline V gene, CDR1 is LGHNA and CDR2 is YSLEER. The CDR3 runs to 14 residues. V was pared by 4 bases and J by 6 bases, with 13 bases between.